The clone carrying this T cell receptor beta chain occurred a few times. Other DNA sequences in this specimen translate into the identical CDR3. This sample stems from a study of blood T cell repertoires in COVID-19. Study as a whole: Spain, Italy and the United States supplied samples that represented acute and convalescent COVID-19.

Germline assignment: CDR1 SNHLY and CDR2 FYNNEI. V shed 1 base, J shed 6 bases, and the junction held 9 bases outside the gene matches. This CDR3 is built from 15 residues. Per the original methods: The assay estimated nucleated cells by amplifying reference gene primers. Clones were read by immunoSEQ multiplex PCR, and TCRdb kept only the in-frame ones, dropping some. The V and J calls and the clone size are those of that table, but D and trimming were determined from the DNA. Of approximately 320,000 clones in the sample, roughly 85% were seen once. The chain joins TRBV2 to TRBJ2-7, with TRBD2 matching over 7 bases. Sample: peripheral blood. This sequence was found in a human donor in a cohort sampled during active COVID-19. The chain's CDR3 is CASSEGGGPTREQYF. CDR3 bases: TGTGCCAGCAGTGAAGGGGGGGGTCCCACTCGCGAGCAGTACTTC. Using reference TRBV2 and TRBJ2-7 for the parts outside the CDR3, the full variable domain is EPEVTQTPSHQVTQMGQEVILRCVPISNHLYFYWYRQILGQKVEFLVSFYNNEISEKSEIFDDQFSVERPDGSNFTLKIRSTKLEDSAMYFCASSEGGGPTREQYFGPGTRLTVT.